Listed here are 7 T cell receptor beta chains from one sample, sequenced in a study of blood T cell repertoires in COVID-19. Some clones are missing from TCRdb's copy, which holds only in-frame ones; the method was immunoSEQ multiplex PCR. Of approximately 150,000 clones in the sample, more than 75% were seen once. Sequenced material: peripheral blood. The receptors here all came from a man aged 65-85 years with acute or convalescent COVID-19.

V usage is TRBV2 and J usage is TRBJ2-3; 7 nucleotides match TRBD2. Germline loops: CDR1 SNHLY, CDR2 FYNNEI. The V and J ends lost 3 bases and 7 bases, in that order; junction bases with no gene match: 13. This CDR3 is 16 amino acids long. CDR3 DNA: TGTGCCAGCAGTGAGGGGAGGGCAGGCCCCGCTTATACGCAGTATTTT. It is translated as CASSEGRAGPAYTQYF.

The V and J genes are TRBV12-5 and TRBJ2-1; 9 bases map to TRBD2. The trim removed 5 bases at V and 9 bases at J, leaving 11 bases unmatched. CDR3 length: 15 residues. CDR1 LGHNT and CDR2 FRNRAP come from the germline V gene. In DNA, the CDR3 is TGTGCTAGTGGTGTGGGACTAGCTGAGGTAGGTGAGCAGTTCTTC. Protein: CASGVGLAEVGEQFF.

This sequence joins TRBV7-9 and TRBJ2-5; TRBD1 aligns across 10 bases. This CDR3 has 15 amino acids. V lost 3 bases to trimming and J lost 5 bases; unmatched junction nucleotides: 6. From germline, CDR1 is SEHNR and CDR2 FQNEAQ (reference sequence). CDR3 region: CASSLTGGTGETQYF. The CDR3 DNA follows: TGTGCCAGCAGCTTGACAGGGGGCACAGGGGAGACCCAGTACTTC.

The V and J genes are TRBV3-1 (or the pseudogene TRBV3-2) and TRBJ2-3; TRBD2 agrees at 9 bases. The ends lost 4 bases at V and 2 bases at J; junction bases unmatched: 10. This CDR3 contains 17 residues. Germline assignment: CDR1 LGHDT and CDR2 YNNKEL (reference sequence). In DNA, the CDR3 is TGTGCCAGCAGCCTAAACCCAGCGGGGGGCTTCACAGATACGCAGTATTTT. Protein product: CASSLNPAGGFTDTQYF.

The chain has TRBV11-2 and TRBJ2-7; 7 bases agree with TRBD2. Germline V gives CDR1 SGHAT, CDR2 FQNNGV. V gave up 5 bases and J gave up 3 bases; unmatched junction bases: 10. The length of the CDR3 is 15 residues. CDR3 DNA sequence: TGTGCCAGCAGCCCCCTTGGAGCGGGGAGCTACGAGCAGTACTTC. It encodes CASSPLGAGSYEQYF.

The CDR3 bases are TGTGCCAGCACCTCCGGGAGTTCCTCCTACGAGCAGTACTTC. Its translation: CASTSGSSSYEQYF. The chain combines TRBV7-2 with TRBJ2-7; possibly TRBD2 for D (6 bases). Germline-derived CDR1 and CDR2 are SGHTA and FQGNSA. This CDR3 has 14 amino acids. The ends were cut back, 7 bases at V and 0 bases at J, with 13 bases in the middle.

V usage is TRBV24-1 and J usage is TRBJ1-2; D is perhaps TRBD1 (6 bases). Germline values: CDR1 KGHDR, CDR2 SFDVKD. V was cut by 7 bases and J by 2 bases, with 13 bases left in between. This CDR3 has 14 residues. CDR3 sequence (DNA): TGTGCCACCAGCACCGGACAGACCAACTATGGCTACACCTTC. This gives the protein CATSTGQTNYGYTF.